This is a list of T cell receptor beta chains from one sample in a study of CD8 T cells in Susac syndrome. Each CDR3 protein gets one entry after TCRdb re-called the immunoSEQ multiplex PCR reads with MiXCR. Seen here are more than 75,000 distinct CDR3 sequences, 90% to 95% observed once, and the top ten hold around 0.25%. Sequenced input: CD8+ T cells from PBMCs. The receptors here all came from a human donor in good health. Each CDR3 is given with its conserved first and last residue. Fields, in order: J gene, D gene, V gene, clone size, CDR3 protein, CDR3 DNA. The D gene is left open where the match is weak. Rows give clone size only sometimes, using once, few, many, or a class for an expanded clone.

TRBJ2-7 NA TRBV20-1 NA CSATGVAYEQYF TGCAGTGCTACAGGGGTGGCCTACGAGCAGTACTTC
TRBJ2-1 TRBD2 TRBV6-5 NA CASSSRGVSYNEQFF TGTGCCAGCAGTTCGCGGGGGGTCTCCTACAATGAGCAGTTCTTC
TRBJ2-5 TRBD2 TRBV20-1 NA CSAGGTSGGPGYQETQYF TGCAGTGCCGGAGGGACTAGCGGGGGGCCGGGGTACCAAGAGACCCAGTACTTC
TRBJ2-7 TRBD1 TRBV5-1 once CASSSLTGVYYEQYF TGCGCCAGCAGTTCTTTGACAGGGGTTTACTACGAGCAGTACTTC
TRBJ1-5 NA TRBV20-1 NA CSARDSPGRAINQPQHF TGCAGTGCTAGAGATTCTCCGGGCAGGGCCATAAATCAGCCCCAGCATTTT
TRBJ1-1 NA TRBV30 NA CAWQGQVNTEAFF TGTGCCTGGCAAGGACAAGTCAACACTGAAGCTTTCTTT
TRBJ1-5 NA TRBV9 NA CASSVGGGNNQPQHF TGTGCCAGCAGCGTAGGAGGGGGAAACAATCAGCCCCAGCATTTT
TRBJ2-7 TRBD1 TRBV7-9 NA CASSLLPGGYEQYF TGTGCCAGCAGCCTCCTTCCAGGGGGCTACGAGCAGTACTTC
TRBJ1-1 NA TRBV29-1 NA CSVVEGEAFF TGCAGCGTCGTGGAGGGGGAAGCTTTCTTT
TRBJ2-3 NA TRBV28 once CASSPYREDTQYF TGTGCCAGCAGCCCCTACAGGGAAGATACGCAGTATTTT
TRBJ2-1 TRBD1 TRBV24-1 NA CATSGGDRGNEQFF TGTGCCACCAGTGGGGGAGACAGGGGCAATGAGCAGTTCTTC
TRBJ1-2 NA TRBV6-9 few CASSYSSGYTF TGTGCCAGCAGTTATTCGAGTGGCTACACCTTC
TRBJ1-5 NA TRBV20-1 NA CSARVRGPPAFGSSQPQHF TGCAGTGCTAGAGTGCGGGGTCCACCCGCATTTGGGAGCAGTCAGCCCCAGCATTTT
TRBJ2-7 TRBD1 TRBV12-3/TRBV12-4 NA CASRVSGTGSYEQYF TGTGCCAGCAGGGTATCCGGGACAGGGTCCTACGAGCAGTACTTC
TRBJ1-1 NA TRBV2 NA CARRQRMNTEAFF TGTGCCAGGAGACAACGGATGAACACTGAAGCTTTCTTT
TRBJ2-2 TRBD1 TRBV7-8 NA CATRPGQGVFGELFF TGTGCCACTCGGCCGGGACAGGGGGTTTTCGGGGAGCTGTTTTTT
TRBJ2-3 NA TRBV24-1 NA CATSETLTDTQYF TGTGCCACCAGTGAGACACTCACAGATACGCAGTATTTT
TRBJ1-2 NA TRBV4-2 few CASSPRTGAGYTF TGTGCCAGCAGCCCCCGAACAGGAGCTGGCTACACCTTC
TRBJ2-1 TRBD2 TRBV11-1 NA CASSLAPGAGPFPAGGYNEQFF TGTGCCAGCAGCTTAGCCCCCGGTGCAGGCCCATTTCCCGCGGGAGGGTACAATGAGCAGTTCTTC
TRBJ1-5 NA TRBV4-3 NA CASSHLAGQPQHF TGCGCCAGCAGCCACTTAGCCGGGCAGCCCCAGCATTTT
TRBJ2-3 TRBD2 TRBV6-6 NA CATLGLAGVKDTQYF TGTGCCACGCTGGGACTAGCGGGAGTGAAAGATACGCAGTATTTT
TRBJ2-1 NA TRBV5-6 NA CASSFGLMDGNEQFF TGTGCCAGCAGCTTCGGACTAATGGACGGCAATGAGCAGTTCTTC
TRBJ1-3 TRBD1 TRBV13 NA CASSAKDRGNTIYF TGTGCCAGCAGCGCAAAGGACAGGGGAAACACCATATATTTT
TRBJ2-1 NA TRBV20-1 NA CSASRPDYNEQFF TGCAGTGCTAGCCGCCCCGACTACAATGAGCAGTTCTTC
TRBJ1-1 NA TRBV5-1 NA CASSLGMAGNTEAFF TGCGCCAGCAGCTTGGGAATGGCGGGGAACACTGAAGCTTTCTTT
TRBJ1-2 NA TRBV7-6 NA CASSLQAFGGYTF TGTGCCAGCAGCCTCCAGGCATTCGGGGGCTACACCTTC
TRBJ1-2 NA TRBV27 NA CASTADPYYGYTF TGTGCCAGCACCGCCGATCCCTACTATGGCTACACCTTC